This T cell receptor (beta chain) was sequenced for a study of blood T cells in healthy people across ages. This clonotype was seen more than once but under ten times. A J-beta primer mix and a sample-barcoded 5' primer were used in a second PCR of roughly 6 to 11 cycles. TCRdb called the 5' RACE reads again in MiXCR, with one record for every CDR3 protein. Of fewer than 800,000 distinct CDR3 sequences in the sample, 20% to 25% are singletons; the top ten hold 9.4%. Deletions cut 1 base from V and 2 bases from J, with 11 bases between. CDR3 size: 15 residues. The germline gives CDR1 LGHNA, CDR2 YSLEER. This sample also belongs to another study, concerning T cells of mothers and their children.

The clonotype was recovered from a boy between 5 and 17 years old in good health. The sample was blood. The genes are TRBV4-3 and TRBJ2-5, with D possibly being TRBD1 (6 bases). The CDR3 coding sequence is TGCGCCAGCAGCCAAGGGACAGCCCCGCAAGAGACCCAGTACTTC. This gives the protein CASSQGTAPQETQYF.